Sequencing of this T cell receptor beta chain was carried out in a study of human T cells and chemical hapten exposure (dated by TCRdb to the early 2020s). Describing the broader study: For sensitization, 2% DPC in acetone was applied to a roughly 2 cm by roughly 2 cm area of upper inner arm skin. Throughout the approximately 24-week study period, patients were also given weekly therapeutic DPC doses on the scalp. Patch testing on the upper back used Finn chambers containing 0.01% DPC, with scoring done after 6 days according to International Contact Dermatitis Research Group standards. Most of the patients in the cohort were female, and the cohort covered alopecia areata with under or over 50% scalp involvement, alopecia totalis and alopecia universalis. The libraries were sequenced as a pool, and the TCR yield per sample differed mostly because of small variations in library volumes within the pool. Peripheral blood TCR repertoire changes were tracked in vivo in alopecia patients during primary and secondary sensitization to the hapten diphenylcyclopropenone (DPC). Blood samples were taken from patients before sensitization (week 0) and at 2, 6 and about 24 weeks after DPC sensitization. Nearly 30 alopecia patients gave blood for TCR sequencing at one to four time points (pre-sensitization, 2, 6 and 24 weeks).

The time point tag for this specimen amounts to: patch test 2, 6 weeks after DPC sensitization. What this sample's treatment or condition label stands for: therapeutic diphenylcyclopropenone sensitization with weekly scalp DPC. Blood at each patch-test visit was drawn before the patch test was applied. Patients were eligible if aged 18 to 70, diagnosed with alopecia and judged suitable for DPC therapy, and pregnant patients were excluded. Total RNA was extracted from unfractionated whole blood collected in Tempus Blood RNA tubes. To note about this clonotype: Its antigen specificity is not known. No base-level quality is on record; no much larger clone is a single base apart.

Library construction relied on RACE. TCRdb records NextSeq 500 as the sequencer. Library preparation attached unique molecular identifiers to individual cDNA molecules for quantitative, reproducible TCR counting. For every blood RNA sample, sequencing covered both the TCR alpha and TCR beta chains. The published analysis was carried out like this. The median number of TCRs per sample was 90,000 to 100,000, ranging from about 23,224 to 690,600. The Decombinator software suite was used to annotate the V, J and CDR3 of the TCR reads. Every sample was subsampled to the same number of TCRs (28,000) for the PS versus PT1 abundance plots. TCRs were defined as expanded if absent before sensitization and observed at least eight times at the 2-week time point. The public reads were reprocessed in TCRdb via fastp at Q25 and MiXCR, keeping in-frame beta chains. CDR3 protein duplicates are merged, each entry listing the most common genes and DNA. The V and J calls and clone size are TCRdb's, not the authors'. The sample table records about 95,000 distinct CDR3 sequences; 10% to 12% of these occur just once. Of the sample, roughly 3% is held by the ten largest clones.

The CDR3 spans 14 residues, from the cysteine through the phenylalanine. Kept here is only the CDR3 DNA, which spans 42 bases and is read in frame from base 1. CDR1 is given as SGHAT and CDR2 as FQNNGV, both from the germline V gene. V and J lose 5 bases and 4 bases, and a span of 14 bases separates them. Summary of the overall study and its limitations: Compared with pre-sensitization or healthy control sets, expanded TCRs formed significantly more large CDR3 similarity clusters, which is consistent with antigen-driven responses. Alopecia, a presumed autoimmune disease, was present in all patients, so the immune response of the patients might differ from that of healthy individuals. The number of PT1 expanded TCRs positively correlated with patch test score, significant at thresholds 8, 16 and 32 but not 4. Repeated subsampling changed both the strength of the expansion versus patch-test correlation and the threshold at which that correlation became significant. DPC sensitization did not change how many TCRs were above 1 in 1000 frequency, and no evidence was found of alterations in global repertoire structure.

The sequence came from a woman in her forties with alopecia areata. Some clones in this sample may be carry-over from other donors' samples. The chain joins TRBV11-2 to TRBJ2-5, with no confidently assigned D gene. The source was whole blood, collected in connection with sensitization to the hapten diphenylcyclopropenone (DPC). The CDR3 in this case is CASSVIRGGETQYF. The bases read TGTGCCAGCAGCGTTATCAGAGGCGGAGAGACCCAGTACTTC.